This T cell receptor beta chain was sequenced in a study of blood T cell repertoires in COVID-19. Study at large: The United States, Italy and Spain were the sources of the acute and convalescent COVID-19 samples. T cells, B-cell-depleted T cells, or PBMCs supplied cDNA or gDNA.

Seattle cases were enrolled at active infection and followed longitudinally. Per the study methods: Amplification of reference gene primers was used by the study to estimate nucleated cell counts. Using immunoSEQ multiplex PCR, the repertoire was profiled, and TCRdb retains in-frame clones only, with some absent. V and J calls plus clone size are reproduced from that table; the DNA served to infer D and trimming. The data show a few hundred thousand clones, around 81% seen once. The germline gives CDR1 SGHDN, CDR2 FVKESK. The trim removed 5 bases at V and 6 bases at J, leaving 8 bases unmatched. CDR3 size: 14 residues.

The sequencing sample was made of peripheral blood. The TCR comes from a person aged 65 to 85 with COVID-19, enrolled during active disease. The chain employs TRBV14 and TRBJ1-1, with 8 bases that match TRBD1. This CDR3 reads CASSYQDRVAEAFF. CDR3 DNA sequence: TGTGCCAGCAGCTATCAGGACAGGGTGGCTGAAGCTTTCTTT.